This T cell receptor beta chain stems from a study of blood T cell repertoires in COVID-19 (dated by TCRdb to the early 2020s). With respect to the entire study: The collaborator samples originated in the United States, Italy and Spain and spanned the acute and convalescent phases of COVID-19. The material from the prospective study consisted of cDNA or gDNA derived from T cells, B-cell-depleted T cells, or PBMCs. The dataset comprised deeply sampled blood TCRbeta repertoires from subjects exposed to, actively infected with, or recovered from COVID-19. The repertoires were made available in a free public database intended to serve as a resource for research on the immune response to SARS-CoV-2. Samples came from the ongoing ImmuneRACE study (first 160 participants) plus 1,254 subjects from 6 global collaborators. The sample metadata nearly always contained a de-identified subject ID, COVID-19 status, age in years and sex. Where available, HLA class I and class II types were taken from metadata supplied by the sample provider and were not determined by assay-based typing.

Whole blood was collected in K2EDTA tubes by collaborating institutions according to the institutions' own protocols. For TCRbeta analysis, collaborators shipped samples as frozen whole blood, isolated PBMCs, or DNA extracted from either of those sample types. Concerning this clone itself: It lacks a known antigen. There are no base qualities to consult, and no much larger clone falls within one base.

The germline V gene supplies CDR1 SGHRS and CDR2 YFSETQ. Trimmed from V: 5 bases; trimmed from J: 4 bases; junction bases lacking a gene match: 11. Spanning cysteine to phenylalanine, the CDR3 consists of 16 amino acids. Here the CDR3 DNA is all that survives: 48 bases in frame from base 1. TCRbeta CDR3 regions were amplified from genomic DNA by means of the immunoSEQ Assay, a bias-controlled multiplex PCR. For the original study's pipeline: Nucleated cell counts per sample were estimated from amplification of reference gene primers within the assay. To quantify the absolute abundance of each unique TCRbeta CDR3 rearrangement, sequence reads were collapsed and filtered. For each sample, productive Simpson clonality was calculated by taking the square root of Simpson's diversity index across productive rearrangements. TCRdb retrieved this table from immuneACCESS and kept in-frame rearrangements only. Not all clones are present; in checked studies, unresolved V genes account for under half, and no reason is known for the remainder. D and trimming come from the DNA, and the V and J calls and clone size come from that table. This sample has around 62,000 clones in its table, and over 80% of those were observed once. About 1.5% of the sample is taken by the ten largest.

What the work shows at the level of the full study, not this receptor alone: How much clinical and demographic metadata was included differed by source and by participant, and the metadata was provided uncurated.

The specimen was peripheral blood. The chain was built from TRBV5-1 and TRBJ2-7, with TRBD1 matching 11 junction bases. This sequence originates from a man between 60 and 75 years old with acute or convalescent COVID-19. The CDR3 in this case is CASSRSPGQGEYEQYF. In nucleotide form, the sequence is TGCGCCAGCAGTAGATCTCCGGGACAGGGGGAATACGAGCAGTACTTC. Joined to the reference TRBV5-1 and TRBJ2-7 proteins, this CDR3 gives the full variable domain: KAGVTQTPRYLIKTRGQQVTLSCSPISGHRSVSWYQQTPGQGLQFLFEYFSETQRNKGNFPGRFSGRQFSNSRSEMNVSTLELGDSALYLCASSRSPGQGEYEQYFGPGTRLTVT.